This TCR beta chain was sequenced for a study of blood T cell repertoires in COVID-19 (dated by TCRdb to about 2020). For context, the study as a whole: Samples from collaborators originated in the United States, Italy and Spain and spanned both the acute and convalescent phases of COVID-19. The samples were drawn from two sources: the first 160 participants of the ongoing ImmuneRACE study, and 1,200 or so subjects contributed by 6 global collaborators. The dataset comprised deeply sampled blood TCRbeta repertoires from subjects exposed to, actively infected with, or recovered from COVID-19. A freely available public database, intended as a resource for researchers studying the immune response to SARS-CoV-2, is where the repertoires were released. A de-identified subject ID, COVID-19 status, age in years and sex were almost always included in the sample metadata. The material from the prospective study consisted of cDNA or gDNA derived from T cells, B-cell-depleted T cells, or PBMCs. Where HLA class I and class II types were available, the types were taken from metadata supplied by the sample provider, not from assay-based typing. Here is what the overall study found, with its caveats: How much clinical and demographic metadata was included differed by source and by participant, and the metadata was provided uncurated.

V loses 1 base at its end and J loses 4 bases; junction bases beyond the gene matches: 9. The CDR3, cysteine through phenylalanine, is 17 amino acids long. Only the CDR3 region is kept as DNA, spanning 51 bases read in frame from base 1. The germline V gene sets CDR1 to SGHTA and CDR2 to FQGNSA. TCRbeta CDR3 regions were amplified from genomic DNA using the immunoSEQ Assay, a bias-controlled multiplex PCR. The paper's data handling went like this. Within the assay, amplification of reference gene primers was used to estimate how many nucleated cells each sample contained. Sequence reads were collapsed and filtered to measure the absolute abundance of every unique TCRbeta CDR3 rearrangement. For each sample, productive Simpson clonality was calculated by taking the square root of Simpson's diversity index across productive rearrangements. As stored in TCRdb, this immuneACCESS dataset retains in-frame rearrangements with V and J assigned. A fraction of the clones does not appear; measured against another copy, unresolved V genes explain less than half of the discrepancy, and the remainder lacks a known reason. V, J and clone size are taken as reported in that table, and D and trimming were inferred from the DNA itself. The sample contains around 41,000 clones, more than 85% of them found a single time. Clones ranked in the top ten supply roughly 6.1% of the sample.

Collaborating institutions collected whole blood in K2EDTA tubes following their own protocols. For TCRbeta analysis, collaborators shipped samples in one of three forms: frozen whole blood, isolated PBMCs, or DNA extracted from either of those sample types. With respect to this clone: Its antigen remains undetermined. Per-base quality was not reported, and no clone a single base away is much larger than it.

The receptor was isolated from a human donor in a cohort sampled during active COVID-19. The rearranged segments are TRBV7-2 and TRBJ2-5; 10 junctional bases match TRBD2. The material sequenced was peripheral blood. This receptor has the CDR3 CASSLGDKLAGLETQYF. The DNA reads TGTGCCAGCAGCTTAGGGGACAAACTAGCGGGGTTAGAGACCCAGTACTTC.